This record looks at one TCR beta chain sequence and its context. Sequencing used immunoSEQ multiplex PCR; TCRdb keeps in-frame clones, though not all of them. The data hold more than 10,000 clones, with 73% observed a single time. These data belong to a study of blood T cell repertoires in COVID-19. At the level of the study: PBMCs, B-cell-depleted T cells, or T cells provided the cDNA or gDNA that made up the material.

The CDR3 sequence is 15 residues long. V lost 1 base and J 1 base, leaving 11 bases between the germline ends. Germline loops: CDR1 SGHRS, CDR2 YFSETQ. This TCR came from a human donor in a cohort sampled during active COVID-19. The sequenced sample was peripheral blood. V and J are TRBV5-1 and TRBJ1-1, with a tentative D call TRBD1 (5 bases). CDR3 sequence reads: CASSLKLDRNTEAFF. The CDR3 coding sequence is TGCGCCAGCAGCTTGAAGTTAGACAGGAACACTGAAGCTTTCTTT.